This T cell receptor beta chain originates from a study of PD-L1 blockade in urothelial cancer. Study-wide background: Bladder-origin urothelial cancer in males described most of the roughly 30 patients.

Sequencing was performed with immunoSEQ multiplex PCR; in TCRdb, only in-frame clones are kept and a portion is missing. The table has some 65,000 clones, 80% to 85% seen once. The germline V gene has CDR1 LGHNT and CDR2 FRNRAP. Losses at the gene ends were 0 bases for V and 4 bases for J; bases not matched to a gene: 1. The CDR3 sequence is 15 residues long. Noted time point: pretreatment peripheral blood. The sequencing here drew on PBMCs, taken around atezolizumab (anti-PD-L1) treatment. The sequence came from a man in his sixties or seventies with urothelial cancer. V gene TRBV12-5 combines with J gene TRBJ2-3, with 10 bases matching TRBD1. This CDR3 is CASGLVGTGADTQYF. In DNA, the CDR3 is TGTGCTAGTGGTTTGGTAGGGACAGGGGCAGATACGCAGTATTTT. Together with reference TRBV12-5 and TRBJ2-3, the CDR3 gives the full variable domain: DARVTQTPRHKVTEMGQEVTMRCQPILGHNTVFWYRQTMMQGLELLAYFRNRAPLDDSGMPKDRFSAEMPDATLATLKIQPSEPRDSAVYFCASGLVGTGADTQYFGPGTRLTVL.